The present T cell receptor beta chain was sequenced within a study of cytomegalovirus exposure and HLA in healthy donors. Study at large: The roughly 670 first-cohort repertoires shared a platform with the 120 validation repertoires, as reported in a later analysis.

The data were produced by immunoSEQ multiplex PCR, yet TCRdb's version contains in-frame clones alone and is incomplete. This table has 90,000 to 120,000 clones, approximately 95% appearing once. Germline-derived CDR1 and CDR2 are LNHDA and SQIVND (reference sequence). After removal of 5 bases from V and 6 bases from J, the junction contained 10 bases not matched to a gene. The CDR3 covers 16 residues. As concerns this clone: What it binds is unknown.

Study-wide results and limits: Reported results showed that the classifier diagnosed cytomegalovirus status with high specificity and sensitivity. Across donors, most TCRs were seen rarely, yet some public ones were widespread. The authors listed 150 to 200 TCR beta chains as cytomegalovirus-associated.

The receptor's source is a woman under 30 in good health and CMV-seronegative. The chain is built from TRBV19 and TRBJ1-5; 10 nucleotides align to TRBD1. Sequenced material: PBMCs. CDR3 nucleotides: TGTGCCAGTAGTGCAGCGACAGGGGGCTTGGGTCAGCCCCAGCATTTT. Translation: CASSAATGGLGQPQHF.